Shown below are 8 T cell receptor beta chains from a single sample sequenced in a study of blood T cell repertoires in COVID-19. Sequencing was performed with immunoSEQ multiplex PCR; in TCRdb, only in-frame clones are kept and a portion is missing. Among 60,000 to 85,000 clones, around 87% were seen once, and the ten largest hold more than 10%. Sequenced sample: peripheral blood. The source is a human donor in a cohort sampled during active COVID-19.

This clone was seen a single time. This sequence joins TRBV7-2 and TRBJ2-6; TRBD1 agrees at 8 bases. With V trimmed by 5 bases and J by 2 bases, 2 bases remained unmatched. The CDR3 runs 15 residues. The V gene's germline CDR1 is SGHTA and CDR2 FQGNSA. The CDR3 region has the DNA TGTGCCAGCAGCGAACAGGGGGCTGGGGCCAACGTCCTGACTTTC. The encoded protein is CASSEQGAGANVLTF.

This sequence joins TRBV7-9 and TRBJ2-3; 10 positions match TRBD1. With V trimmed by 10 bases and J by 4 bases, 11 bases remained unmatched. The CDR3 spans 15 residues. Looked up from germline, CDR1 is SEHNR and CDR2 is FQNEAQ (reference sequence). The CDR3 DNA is TGTGCCACCGGGGCGGGGACAGGGGAAGCAGATACGCAGTATTTT. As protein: CATGAGTGEADTQYF.

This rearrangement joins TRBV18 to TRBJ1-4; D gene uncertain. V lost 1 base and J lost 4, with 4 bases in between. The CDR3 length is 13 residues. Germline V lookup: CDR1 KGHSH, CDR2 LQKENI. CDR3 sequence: CASSPLSNEKLFF. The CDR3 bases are TGTGCCAGCTCACCACTCAGTAATGAAAAACTGTTTTTT. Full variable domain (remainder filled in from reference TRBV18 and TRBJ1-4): NAGVMQNPRHLVRRRGQEARLRCSPMKGHSHVYWYRQLPEEGLKFMVYLQKENIIDESGMPKERFSAEFPKEGPSILRIQQVVRGDSAAYFCASSPLSNEKLFFGSGTQLSVL.

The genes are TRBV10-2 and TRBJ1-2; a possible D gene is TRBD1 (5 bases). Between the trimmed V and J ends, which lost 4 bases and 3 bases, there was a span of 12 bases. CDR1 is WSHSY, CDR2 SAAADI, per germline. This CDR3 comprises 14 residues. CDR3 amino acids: CASSGGTAYYGYTF. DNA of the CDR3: TGCGCCAGCAGTGGCGGGACCGCTTACTATGGCTACACCTTC.

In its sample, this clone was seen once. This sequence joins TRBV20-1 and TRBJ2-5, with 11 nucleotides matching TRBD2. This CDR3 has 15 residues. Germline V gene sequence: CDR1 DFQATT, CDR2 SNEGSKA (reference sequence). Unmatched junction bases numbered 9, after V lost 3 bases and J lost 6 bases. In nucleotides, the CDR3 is TGCAGTGCTAGTTCCCTAGCGGGGGGTTCGAAGACCCAGTACTTC. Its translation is CSASSLAGGSKTQYF.

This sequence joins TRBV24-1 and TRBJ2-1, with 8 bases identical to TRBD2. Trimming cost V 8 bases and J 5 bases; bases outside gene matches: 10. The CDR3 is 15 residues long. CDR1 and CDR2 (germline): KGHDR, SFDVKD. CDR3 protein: CATNEAGAHHNEQFF. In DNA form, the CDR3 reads TGTGCCACCAACGAAGCGGGGGCACACCACAATGAGCAGTTCTTC.

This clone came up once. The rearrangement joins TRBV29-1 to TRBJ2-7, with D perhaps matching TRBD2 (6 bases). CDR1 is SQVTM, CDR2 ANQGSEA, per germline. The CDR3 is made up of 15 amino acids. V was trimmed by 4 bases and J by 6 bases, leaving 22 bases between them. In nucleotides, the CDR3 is TGCAGCGTTGGGGGGGTTTCCCGTTCCACCGGCGAGCAGTACTTC. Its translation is CSVGGVSRSTGEQYF.

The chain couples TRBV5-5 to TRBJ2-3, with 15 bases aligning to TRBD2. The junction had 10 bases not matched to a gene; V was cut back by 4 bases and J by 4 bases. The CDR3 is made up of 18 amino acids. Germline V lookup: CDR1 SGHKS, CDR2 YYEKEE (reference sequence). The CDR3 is CASSQRTSGGADPDTQYF. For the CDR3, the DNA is TGTGCCAGCAGCCAAAGGACTAGCGGGGGGGCAGACCCAGATACGCAGTATTTT.